The clone carrying this T cell receptor beta chain was counted only a few times. The CDR3 covers 16 residues. V dropped 6 bases and J dropped 3; count of bases not matched to a gene: 9. The record originates from a study of T-cell reconstitution after alpha-beta-depleted transplantation in children. Unique molecular identifiers were incorporated into the prepared TCRbeta library. TCRdb fed the PCR reads into MiXCR, producing one record per CDR3 protein. The sample holds some 260,000 distinct CDR3 sequences, 20% to 30% seen once. The source of this sequence is a female patient aged 2-10 years who had a stem cell transplant for congenital amegakaryocytic thrombocytopenia, so the T cells may come from the graft donor. This sequence joins TRBV12-3 or TRBV12-4 and TRBJ1-4; TRBD1 aligns across 8 bases. The sample consisted of PBMCs, mostly from graft donor cells, taken 360 days after TCRalphabeta/CD19-depleted stem cell transplant. The CDR3 bases are TGTGCCAGCAGCCTAAGCAGGGGGCATGCTAATGAAAAACTGTTTTTT. Its translation: CASSLSRGHANEKLFF.